One and the same sample provided the 24 T cell receptor beta chains below, sequenced in a study of T cell changes during pregnancy in multiple sclerosis. This table comes from immunoSEQ multiplex PCR, and its TCRdb copy is limited to in-frame clones, with some not included. Found here are 77,000 or so clones, roughly 95% of them singletons; the top ten hold about 0.72%. Specimen: peripheral blood, collected in the second trimester of pregnancy. The receptors were sampled from a female donor in good health, enrolled as a control in a pregnancy study.

The rearrangement uses TRBV4-1 and TRBJ1-2; D is undetermined. The CDR3 consists of 15 residues. Germline loops: CDR1 MGHRA, CDR2 YSYEKL. Trimming removed 0 bases at V and 0 bases at J, with 8 bases between. The CDR3 is CASSQDLGANYGYTF. Here the CDR3 DNA reads TGCGCCAGCAGCCAAGATCTAGGAGCTAACTATGGCTACACCTTC.

A remark on this clone: Other DNA sequences within the sample encode an identical CDR3. The gene calls are TRBV6-5 and TRBJ1-6; D gene ambiguous. The ends were cut back, 5 bases at V and 4 bases at J, with 9 bases in the middle. There are 14 residues in the CDR3. The germline V gene encodes CDR1 MNHEY and CDR2 SVGAGI. The CDR3 sequence is CASSKSSYNSPLHF. The CDR3 nucleotides are TGTGCCAGCAGTAAGAGCTCTTATAATTCACCCCTCCACTTT.

The chain is built from TRBV27 and TRBJ2-1; tentatively, D is TRBD2 (6 bases). The CDR3 extends over 15 amino acids. Germline lookup yields CDR1 MNHEY and CDR2 SMNVEV (reference sequence). V lost 3 bases and J 6 bases, leaving 15 bases between the germline ends. For the CDR3, the DNA is TGTGCCAGCAGTTTTGGTAGCGGCAGTCTCAATGAGCAGTTCTTC. It is translated as CASSFGSGSLNEQFF.

This clone has only a few counts. This chain uses TRBV18 with TRBJ1-2; 7 bases match TRBD1. Germline trimming cut 4 bases from V and 8 bases from J; bases unmatched to any gene: 10. Germline V gene sequence: CDR1 KGHSH, CDR2 LQKENI. This CDR3 has 14 residues. The CDR3 sequence: CASSLDRQGEGYTF. CDR3 sequence (DNA): TGTGCCAGCTCACTAGACAGACAGGGAGAAGGCTACACCTTC.

This rearrangement joins TRBV6-1 to TRBJ2-7; 10 bases align to TRBD2. Germline V gene sequence: CDR1 MNHNS, CDR2 SASEGT. V was clipped by 6 bases and J by 2 bases; unmatched bases: 7. This CDR3 region has 15 residues. The DNA of the CDR3 is TGTGCCAGCAGGTTAGCGGGGGGCTTCCCCTACGAGCAGTACTTC. Protein: CASRLAGGFPYEQYF.

The chain combines TRBV30 with TRBJ2-5, with D unresolved. The length of the CDR3 is 13 residues. Germline-derived CDR1 and CDR2 are GTSNPN and SVGIG (reference sequence). Trimming removed 2 bases at V and 0 bases at J, with 7 bases between. The chain's CDR3 is CAWSYGNQETQYF. CDR3 in DNA: TGTGCCTGGAGTTACGGTAACCAAGAGACCCAGTACTTC.

The V and J genes are TRBV5-1 and TRBJ2-5; D uncertain. Trimming took 2 bases from V and 3 from J, leaving 2 bases between them. Germline values: CDR1 SGHRS, CDR2 YFSETQ. The CDR3 is made up of 11 amino acids. CDR3 DNA: TGCGCCAGCAGCTTCGAAGAGACCCAGTACTTC. Amino acid sequence: CASSFEETQYF.

This chain connects TRBV2 to TRBJ2-2; 10 nucleotides match TRBD1. The length of the CDR3 is 19 residues. V was pared by 2 bases and J by 4 bases, with 13 bases of the junction left unmatched. Germline values: CDR1 SNHLY, CDR2 FYNNEI. CDR3 DNA sequence: TGTGCCAGCAGTGAACCGATGCGGACAGGGGGGCGCAGCACCGGGGAGCTGTTTTTT. Encoded protein: CASSEPMRTGGRSTGELFF. Looking up the rest from reference TRBV2 and TRBJ2-2 gives the full variable domain: EPEVTQTPSHQVTQMGQEVILRCVPISNHLYFYWYRQILGQKVEFLVSFYNNEISEKSEIFDDQFSVERPDGSNFTLKIRSTKLEDSAMYFCASSEPMRTGGRSTGELFFGEGSRLTVL.

The genes are TRBV18 and TRBJ1-2, with TRBD1 identical over 8 bases. Trimming removed 6 bases from V and 2 bases from J; junction bases left unmatched: 8. CDR1 and CDR2 (germline): KGHSH, LQKENI. The CDR3 extends over 15 amino acids. The CDR3 bases are TGTGCCAGCTCCCTCGGACAGGGACCGAACTATGGCTACACCTTC. Amino acids: CASSLGQGPNYGYTF.

In this sample, this clone turned up once. The chain links TRBV30 to TRBJ1-5, with D unclear. Trimming removed 1 base at V and 2 bases at J, with 18 bases between. The CDR3 covers 17 residues. Germline V gene lookup returns CDR1 GTSNPN and CDR2 SVGIG (reference sequence). The CDR3 region is CAWSAPVGVLGNQPQHF. The CDR3 DNA reads as TGTGCCTGGAGTGCCCCCGTTGGTGTACTCGGCAATCAGCCCCAGCATTTT. The full variable domain, in which reference TRBV30 and TRBJ1-5 provide the parts outside the CDR3, is SQTIHQWPATLVQPVGSPLSLECTVEGTSNPNLYWYRQAAGRGLQLLFYSVGIGQISSEVPQNLSASRPQDRQFILSSKKLLLSDSGFYLCAWSAPVGVLGNQPQHFGDGTRLSIL.

The chain couples TRBV18 to TRBJ2-5; the match to TRBD1 covers 8 bases. CDR1 is KGHSH, CDR2 LQKENI, per germline. V was pared by 3 bases and J by 2 bases, with 2 bases of the junction left unmatched. CDR3 length: 14 amino acids. The CDR3: CASSPRTGQETQYF. In nucleotides, the CDR3 is TGTGCCAGCTCACCCAGGACAGGGCAAGAGACCCAGTACTTC.

The chain couples TRBV30 to TRBJ1-3, with TRBD1 matching 7 bases. J lost 1 base, V lost 2 bases, and 14 bases had no gene match. Germline loops: CDR1 GTSNPN, CDR2 SVGIG (reference sequence). The CDR3 runs 18 residues. The CDR3 DNA reads as TGTGCCTGGAGTAATCCGGGACAGTTCCCGACTTCTGGAAACACCATATATTTT. Its protein product is CAWSNPGQFPTSGNTIYF. Based on the CDR3 plus reference TRBV30 and TRBJ1-3, the full variable domain is SQTIHQWPATLVQPVGSPLSLECTVEGTSNPNLYWYRQAAGRGLQLLFYSVGIGQISSEVPQNLSASRPQDRQFILSSKKLLLSDSGFYLCAWSNPGQFPTSGNTIYFGEGSWLTVV.

The J gene is TRBJ2-7, the V gene TRBV28; tentatively, D is TRBD1 (6 bases). V lost 5 bases and J 2 bases, leaving 16 bases between the germline ends. The germline V gene encodes CDR1 MDHEN and CDR2 SYDVKM. CDR3 length equals 15 residues. The CDR3 DNA reads TGTGCCAGCAGTCCAGAGACGGACAGCCCCTACGAGCAGTACTTC. Translation: CASSPETDSPYEQYF.

This chain uses TRBV4-3 with TRBJ1-1; the D gene is possibly TRBD1 (5 bases). The V and J ends lost 3 bases and 2 bases respectively, with 7 bases between them. The CDR3 sequence is 13 residues long. CDR1 and CDR2 (germline): LGHNA, YSLEER. The CDR3 region is CASSQGRNTEAFF. CDR3 DNA: TGCGCCAGCAGCCAGGGGCGCAACACTGAAGCTTTCTTT.

The chain recombines TRBV5-6 with TRBJ1-3; 8 nucleotides match TRBD1. After removal of 3 bases from V and 4 bases from J, the junction contained 9 bases not matched to a gene. Germline CDR1 reads SGHDT; CDR2 reads YYEEEE. The CDR3 is made up of 16 amino acids. The CDR3 region is CASSSDRASSGNTIYF. In nucleotides, the CDR3 is TGTGCCAGCAGCTCGGACAGGGCGTCATCCGGAAACACCATATATTTT.

This clone has a single count. The chain has TRBV7-8 and TRBJ2-1, with D tentatively TRBD2 (6 bases). CDR3 length: 15 amino acids. Trimming cost V 0 bases and J 2 bases, with 8 bases left between them. Germline lookup yields CDR1 SGHVS and CDR2 FQNEAQ. The CDR3 reads CASSLAGGTYNEQFF. CDR3 DNA: TGTGCCAGCAGCTTAGCGGGGGGTACCTACAATGAGCAGTTCTTC.

The chain combines TRBV9 with TRBJ1-2; 8 bases fit TRBD1. Trimming took 3 bases from V and 12 from J; bases not matched to a gene: 10. In germline, CDR1 is SGDLS, CDR2 YYNGEE. This CDR3 comprises 13 residues. The CDR3 protein is CASSERTGRTHTF. CDR3 DNA sequence: TGTGCCAGCAGCGAAAGGACAGGGAGAACCCACACCTTC. Based on the CDR3 plus reference TRBV9 and TRBJ1-2, the full variable domain is DSGVTQTPKHLITATGQRVTLRCSPRSGDLSVYWYQQSLDQGLQFLIQYYNGEERAKGNILERFSAQQFPDLHSELNLSSLELGDSALYFCASSERTGRTHTFGSGTRLTVV.

The rearrangement links TRBV4-1 to TRBJ2-3; TRBD2 aligns across 7 bases. Germline CDR1 MGHRA, CDR2 YSYEKL. V was pared by 0 bases and J by 1 base, with 4 bases of the junction left unmatched. This CDR3 region has 16 residues. The CDR3 reads CASSQDTAGGTDTQYF. The CDR3 DNA reads TGCGCCAGCAGCCAAGATACGGCGGGGGGCACAGATACGCAGTATTTT.

The rearrangement links TRBV5-1 to TRBJ1-1; 8 bases map to TRBD1. The germline gives CDR1 SGHRS, CDR2 YFSETQ. This CDR3 has 15 residues. V was pared by 4 bases and J by 5 bases, with 10 bases of the junction left unmatched. The CDR3 loop reads CASSQDGTGGTEAFF. The CDR3 nucleotides read TGCGCCAGCAGCCAAGACGGGACAGGTGGGACTGAAGCTTTCTTT.

The chain combines TRBV25-1 with TRBJ2-7; 7 nucleotides agree with TRBD1. CDR1 MGHDK and CDR2 SYGVNS come from the germline V gene. The CDR3 totals 16 residues. The junction had 12 bases not matched to a gene; V was cut back by 5 bases and J by 2 bases. The CDR3 sequence is CASSRKTGTATYEQYF. DNA for the CDR3: TGTGCCAGCAGTAGAAAGACCGGGACAGCTACCTACGAGCAGTACTTC.

The rearrangement uses TRBV13 and TRBJ2-7; 11 bases are shared with TRBD2. Per the germline V gene, CDR1 is PRHDT and CDR2 is FYEKMQ (reference sequence). V lost 2 bases and J lost 5; bases outside the gene matches: 20. The CDR3 spans 20 residues. DNA of the CDR3: TGTGCCAGCAGCTTAAATTGGGGGCTAGCGGGGGGCCTAGATTACCACGAGCAGTACTTC. Protein product: CASSLNWGLAGGLDYHEQYF.

Here the CDR3 reads CAITGQGVQTEAFF. CDR3 sequence (DNA): TGTGCCATCACCGGACAGGGTGTCCAGACTGAAGCTTTCTTT. The chain joins TRBV10-3 to TRBJ1-1, with 8 bases lining up with TRBD1. The germline gives CDR1 ENHRY, CDR2 SYGVKD. V trimming: 7 bases; J trimming: 5 bases; junction bases outside the gene matches: 9. This CDR3 is 14 amino acids long.

This chain joins TRBV27 and TRBJ2-5; 9 positions match TRBD1. The CDR3 consists of 16 residues. V gave up 4 bases and J gave up 5 bases; unmatched junction bases: 11. Germline CDR1 MNHEY, CDR2 SMNVEV (reference sequence). This CDR3 is CASSSLHRGRGETQYF. In DNA, the CDR3 is TGTGCCAGCAGTTCCCTCCACAGGGGGCGAGGGGAGACCCAGTACTTC.

The chain couples TRBV10-2 to TRBJ1-5; D is uncertain. Per the germline V gene, CDR1 is WSHSY and CDR2 is SAAADI. The CDR3 sequence is 14 residues long. V lost 4 bases and J lost 4, with 11 bases in between. CDR3 sequence (DNA): TGCGCCAGCAGTGTTCTGGCAGAAAATCAGCCCCAGCATTTT. This sequence encodes CASSVLAENQPQHF.